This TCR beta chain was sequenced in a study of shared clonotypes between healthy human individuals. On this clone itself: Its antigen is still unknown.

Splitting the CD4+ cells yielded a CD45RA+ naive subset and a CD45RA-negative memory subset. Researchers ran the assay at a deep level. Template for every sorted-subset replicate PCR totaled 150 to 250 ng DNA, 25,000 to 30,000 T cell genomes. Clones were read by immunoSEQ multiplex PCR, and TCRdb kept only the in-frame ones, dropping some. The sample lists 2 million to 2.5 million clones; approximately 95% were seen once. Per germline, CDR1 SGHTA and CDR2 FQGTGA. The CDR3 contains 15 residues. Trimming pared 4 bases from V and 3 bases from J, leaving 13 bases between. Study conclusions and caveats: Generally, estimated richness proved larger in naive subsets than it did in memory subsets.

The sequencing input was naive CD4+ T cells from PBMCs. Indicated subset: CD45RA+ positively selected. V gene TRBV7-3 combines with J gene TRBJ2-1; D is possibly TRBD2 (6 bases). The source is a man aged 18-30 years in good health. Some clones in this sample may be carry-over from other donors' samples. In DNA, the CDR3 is TGTGCCAGCAGCTCCCTCGGGGGTTTCTACAATGAGCAGTTCTTC. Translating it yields CASSSLGGFYNEQFF.